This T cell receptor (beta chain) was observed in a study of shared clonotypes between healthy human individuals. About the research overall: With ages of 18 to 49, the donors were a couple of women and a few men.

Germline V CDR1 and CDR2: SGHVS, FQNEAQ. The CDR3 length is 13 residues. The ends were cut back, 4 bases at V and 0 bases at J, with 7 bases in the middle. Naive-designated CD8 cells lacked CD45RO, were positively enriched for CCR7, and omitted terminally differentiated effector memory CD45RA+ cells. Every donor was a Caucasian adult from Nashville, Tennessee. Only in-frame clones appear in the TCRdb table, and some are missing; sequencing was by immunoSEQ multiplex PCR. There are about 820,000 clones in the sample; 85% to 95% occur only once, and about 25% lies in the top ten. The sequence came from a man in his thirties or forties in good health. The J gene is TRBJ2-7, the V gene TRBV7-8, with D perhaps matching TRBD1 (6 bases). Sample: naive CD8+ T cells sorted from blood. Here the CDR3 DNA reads TGTGCCAGCAGCTGGGACACCTCCTACGAGCAGTACTTC. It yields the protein CASSWDTSYEQYF.